This TCR beta chain was profiled in a study of blood T cell repertoires in COVID-19. Background on the study: The United States, Italy and Spain provided the acute and convalescent COVID-19 samples. From T cells, B-cell-depleted T cells, or PBMCs came the material, which was cDNA or gDNA.

The length of the CDR3 is 15 residues. Germline-derived CDR1 and CDR2 are MNHEY and SVGEGT. Trimming left V 2 bases short and J 2 bases short, with 12 bases between. In the study's own analysis: Nucleated cell number was recorded as an estimate derived from reference gene primer amplification. The table came from immunoSEQ multiplex PCR; TCRdb's copy has only in-frame clones and leaves some out. V, J and clone size derive from that table, while D and trimming were established from the DNA sequence. The sample yields about 110,000 clones, 88% seen once. The gene calls are TRBV6-2 or TRBV6-3 and TRBJ2-5, with D perhaps matching TRBD1 (6 bases). Sequencing input: peripheral blood. The sequence derives from a woman aged 45-59 years with acute or convalescent COVID-19. Here the CDR3 DNA reads TGTGCCAGCAGTTACGACTCACAGGGACAAGAGACCCAGTACTTC. Translated, it gives CASSYDSQGQETQYF.